This T cell receptor beta chain was identified during a study of CD8 T cells in Susac syndrome. Study summary: Sequenced Susac syndrome patients included over 5 with active disease and eight who were in remission.

Study-wide results and limits: Susac syndrome CD4+ T cell repertoires showed no clonal expansion.

CDR3 length equals 12 residues. Germline CDR1 reads MNHEY; CDR2 reads SMNVEV (reference sequence). The V and J ends lost 11 bases and 9 bases respectively, with 19 bases between them. Concerning this clonotype itself: Its specificity is unknown.

After extraction with the RNeasy kit, 0.5 to 1 ug of the RNA was reverse transcribed using random hexamers. MiXCR, applied by TCRdb to the immunoSEQ multiplex PCR reads, yields one record per CDR3 protein. The table shows 150,000 to 200,000 distinct CDR3 sequences, with over 75% occurring only once. TCR beta sequences were obtained from blood CD8+ and CD4+ T cells. Sequenced material: CD4+ T cells from PBMCs. The receptor comes from a human donor with Susac syndrome. The J gene is TRBJ1-1, the V gene TRBV27; no clear D gene. CDR3 loop: CACWAAGTKAFF. The CDR3 DNA reads as TGTGCCTGCTGGGCGGCGGGTACCAAAGCTTTCTTT.